This entry features one T cell receptor (beta chain) sequence. Its specificity is not known. Trimming took off 6 bases at V and 4 bases at J, with 22 bases between the two ends. CDR1 and CDR2 (germline): MDHEN, SYDVKM. CDR3 length equals 16 residues. This entry comes from a study of cytomegalovirus exposure and HLA in healthy donors. Broader study findings: Previously analyzed data showed that most TCR beta V segments were productive at a frequency of about 87% or about 30%. Some V segments could not be told apart, so they were left out, TRBV6-2 and TRBV6-3 among them.

PCR primers comprised 60 Vbeta and 13 Jbeta primers. Profiled with immunoSEQ multiplex PCR; TCRdb holds only in-frame clones, not every one. The sample records around 50,000 clones, 70% to 85% being singletons. Sequenced: PBMCs. V and J are TRBV28 and TRBJ2-7, with D maybe TRBD2 (5 bases). The TCR originated in a man between 50 and 59 years old in good health and CMV-seronegative. This CDR3 reads CASSGVGGLTPYEQYF. DNA for the CDR3: TGTGCCAGCAGCGGGGTCGGTGGATTAACACCATACGAGCAGTACTTC. The full variable domain, in which reference TRBV28 and TRBJ2-7 provide the parts outside the CDR3, is DVKVTQSSRYLVKRTGEKVFLECVQDMDHENMFWYRQDPGLGLRLIYFSYDVKMKEKGDIPEGYSVSREKKERFSLILESASTNQTSMYLCASSGVGGLTPYEQYFGPGTRLTVT.